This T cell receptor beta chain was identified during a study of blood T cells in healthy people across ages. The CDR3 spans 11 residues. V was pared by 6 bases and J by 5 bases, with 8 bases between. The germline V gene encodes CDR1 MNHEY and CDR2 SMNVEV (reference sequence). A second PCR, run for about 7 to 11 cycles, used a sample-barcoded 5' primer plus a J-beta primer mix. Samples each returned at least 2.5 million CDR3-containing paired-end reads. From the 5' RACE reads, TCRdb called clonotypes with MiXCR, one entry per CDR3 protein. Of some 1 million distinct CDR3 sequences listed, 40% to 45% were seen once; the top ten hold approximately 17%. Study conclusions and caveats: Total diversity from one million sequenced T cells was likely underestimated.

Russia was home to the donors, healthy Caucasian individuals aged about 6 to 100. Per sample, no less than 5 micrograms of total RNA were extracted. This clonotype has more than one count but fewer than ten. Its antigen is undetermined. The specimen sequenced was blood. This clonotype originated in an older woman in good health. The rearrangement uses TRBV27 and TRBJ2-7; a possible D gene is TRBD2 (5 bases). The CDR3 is CASREENEQYF. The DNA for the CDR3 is TGTGCCAGCAGGGAGGAGAACGAGCAGTACTTC.